This T cell receptor beta chain is from a study of blood T cell repertoires in COVID-19. Trimming shortened V by 2 bases and J by 3 bases, and 13 bases separated the two germline ends. Germline CDR1 and CDR2: SEHNR and FQNEAQ (reference sequence). CDR3 length: 15 amino acids. Authors' data handling: Amplified reference gene primers provided the basis for estimating nucleated cell counts. Sequencing used immunoSEQ multiplex PCR; TCRdb keeps in-frame clones, though not all of them. For V, J and clone size, that table is used; D and trimming come from the DNA. There are approximately 190,000 clones in the sample; 84% occur only once, and less than 3.5% lies in the top ten.

The V and J genes are TRBV7-9 and TRBJ1-2; tentative D call: TRBD1 (6 bases). This clonotype was obtained from a woman aged 25 to 45 who had been exposed to COVID-19. The specimen sequenced was PBMCs or T cells enriched from blood (not recorded which). The CDR3 DNA is TGTGCCAGCAGCTTAATTTCTGCAGGGGACTATGGCTACACCTTC. It encodes CASSLISAGDYGYTF. The full variable domain, completed using reference TRBV7-9 and TRBJ1-2, is DTGVSQNPRHKITKRGQNVTFRCDPISEHNRLYWYRQTLGQGPEFLTYFQNEAQLEKSRLLSDRFSAERPKGSFSTLEIQRTEQGDSAMYLCASSLISAGDYGYTFGSGTRLTVV.